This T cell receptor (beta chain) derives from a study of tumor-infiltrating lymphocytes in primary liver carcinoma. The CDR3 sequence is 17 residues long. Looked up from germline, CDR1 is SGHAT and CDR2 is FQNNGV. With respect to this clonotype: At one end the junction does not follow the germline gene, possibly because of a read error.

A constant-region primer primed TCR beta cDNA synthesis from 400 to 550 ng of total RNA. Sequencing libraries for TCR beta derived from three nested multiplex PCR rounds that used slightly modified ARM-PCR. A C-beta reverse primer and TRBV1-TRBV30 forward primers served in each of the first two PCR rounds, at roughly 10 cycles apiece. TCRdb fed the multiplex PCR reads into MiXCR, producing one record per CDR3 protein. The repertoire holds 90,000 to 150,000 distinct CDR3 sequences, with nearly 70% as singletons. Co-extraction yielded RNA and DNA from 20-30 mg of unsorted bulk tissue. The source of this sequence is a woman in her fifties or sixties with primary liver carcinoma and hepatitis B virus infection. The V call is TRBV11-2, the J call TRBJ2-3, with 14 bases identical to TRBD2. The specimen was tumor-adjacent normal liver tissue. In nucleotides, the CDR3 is TGTGTCAGCAGCTCCCTGGGGACTAGCGGGAGTACAGATACGCAGTATTTT. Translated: CVSSSLGTSGSTDTQYF.